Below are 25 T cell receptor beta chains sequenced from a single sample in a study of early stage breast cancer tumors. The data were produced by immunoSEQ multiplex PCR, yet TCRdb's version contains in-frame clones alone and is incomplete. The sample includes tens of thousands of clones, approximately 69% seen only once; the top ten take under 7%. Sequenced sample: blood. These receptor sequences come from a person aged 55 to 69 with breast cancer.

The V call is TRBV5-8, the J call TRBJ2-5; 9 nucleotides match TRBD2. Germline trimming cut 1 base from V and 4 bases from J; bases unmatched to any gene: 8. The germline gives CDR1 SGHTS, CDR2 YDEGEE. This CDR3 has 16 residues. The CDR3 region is CASSLTAGGPVETQYF. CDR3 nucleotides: TGTGCCAGCAGCTTGACCGCGGGAGGGCCAGTAGAGACCCAGTACTTC.

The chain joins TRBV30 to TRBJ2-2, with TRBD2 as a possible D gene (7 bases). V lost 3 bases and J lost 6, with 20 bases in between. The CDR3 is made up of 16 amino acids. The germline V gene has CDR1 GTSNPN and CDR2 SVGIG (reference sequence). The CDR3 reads CAWRVKGGVSAGELFF. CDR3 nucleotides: TGTGCCTGGAGAGTCAAAGGGGGGGTATCCGCCGGGGAGCTGTTTTTT.

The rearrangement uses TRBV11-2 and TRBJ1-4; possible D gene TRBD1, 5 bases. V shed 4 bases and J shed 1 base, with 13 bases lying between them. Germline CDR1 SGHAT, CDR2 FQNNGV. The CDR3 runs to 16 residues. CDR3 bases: TGTGCCAGCAGCTCAGGGTGGGGGATAACTAATGAAAAACTGTTTTTT. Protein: CASSSGWGITNEKLFF.

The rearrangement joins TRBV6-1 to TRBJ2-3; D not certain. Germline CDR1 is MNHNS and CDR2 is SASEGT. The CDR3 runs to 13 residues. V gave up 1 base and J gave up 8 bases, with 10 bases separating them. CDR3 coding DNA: TGTGCCAGCAGTGAAGGATTCGTTCGTACGCAGTATTTT. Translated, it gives CASSEGFVRTQYF.

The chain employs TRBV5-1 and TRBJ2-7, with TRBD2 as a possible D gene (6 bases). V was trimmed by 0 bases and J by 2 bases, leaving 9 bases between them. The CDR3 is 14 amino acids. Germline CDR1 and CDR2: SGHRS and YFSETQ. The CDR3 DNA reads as TGCGCCAGCAGCTTGGGCGGAGGGCCCTACGAGCAGTACTTC. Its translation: CASSLGGGPYEQYF.

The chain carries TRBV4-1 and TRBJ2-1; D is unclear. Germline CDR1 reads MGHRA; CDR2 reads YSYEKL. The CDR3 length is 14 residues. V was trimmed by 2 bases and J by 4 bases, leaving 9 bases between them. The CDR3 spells CASSQSRIYNEQFF. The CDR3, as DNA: TGCGCCAGCAGCCAAAGTAGGATTTACAATGAGCAGTTCTTC.

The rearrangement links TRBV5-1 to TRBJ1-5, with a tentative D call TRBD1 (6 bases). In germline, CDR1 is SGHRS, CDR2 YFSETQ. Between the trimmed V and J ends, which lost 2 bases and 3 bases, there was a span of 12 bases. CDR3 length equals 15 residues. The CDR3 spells CASSLTGQNNQPQHF. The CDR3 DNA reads TGCGCCAGCAGCTTAACCGGACAGAACAATCAGCCCCAGCATTTT.

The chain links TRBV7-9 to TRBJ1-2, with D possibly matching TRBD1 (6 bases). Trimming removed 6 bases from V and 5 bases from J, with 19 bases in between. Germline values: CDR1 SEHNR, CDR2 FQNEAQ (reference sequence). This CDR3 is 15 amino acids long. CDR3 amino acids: CASRPSTGREYGYTF. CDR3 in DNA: TGTGCCAGCAGGCCCTCGACAGGACGAGAATATGGCTACACCTTC.

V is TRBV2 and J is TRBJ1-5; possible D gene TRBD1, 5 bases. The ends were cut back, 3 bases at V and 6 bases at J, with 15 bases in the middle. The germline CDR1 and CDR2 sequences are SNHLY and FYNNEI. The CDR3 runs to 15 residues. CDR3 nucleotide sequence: TGTGCCAGCAGTGAGTCGGGGGTCTCTAGTCAGCCCCAGCATTTT. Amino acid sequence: CASSESGVSSQPQHF.

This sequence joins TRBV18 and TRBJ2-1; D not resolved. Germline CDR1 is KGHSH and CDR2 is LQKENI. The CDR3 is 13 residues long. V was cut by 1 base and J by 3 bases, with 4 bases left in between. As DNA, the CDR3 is TGTGCCAGCTCACCACAGGTCTACAATGAGCAGTTCTTC. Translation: CASSPQVYNEQFF.

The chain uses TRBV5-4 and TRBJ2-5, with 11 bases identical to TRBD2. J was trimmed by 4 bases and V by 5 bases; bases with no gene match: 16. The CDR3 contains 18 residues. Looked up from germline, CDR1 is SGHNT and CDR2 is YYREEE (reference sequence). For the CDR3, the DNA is TGTGCCAGCAGTAACACCGGGCGGGGTAGCGGGGGGGGAGAGACCCAGTACTTC. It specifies CASSNTGRGSGGGETQYF.

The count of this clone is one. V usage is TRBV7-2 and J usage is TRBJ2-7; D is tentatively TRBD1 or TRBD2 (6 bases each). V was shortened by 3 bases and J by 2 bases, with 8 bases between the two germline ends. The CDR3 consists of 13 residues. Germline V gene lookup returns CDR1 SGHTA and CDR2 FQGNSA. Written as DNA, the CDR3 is TGTGCCAGCAGCTTTCGGGGGCCCTACGAGCAGTACTTC. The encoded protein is CASSFRGPYEQYF.

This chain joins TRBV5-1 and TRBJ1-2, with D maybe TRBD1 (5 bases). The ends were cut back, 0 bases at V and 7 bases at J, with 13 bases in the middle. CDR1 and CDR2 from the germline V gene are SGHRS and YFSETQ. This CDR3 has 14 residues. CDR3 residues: CASSLDGQGGGYTF. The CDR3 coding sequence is TGCGCCAGCAGCTTGGACGGTCAGGGCGGTGGCTACACCTTC.

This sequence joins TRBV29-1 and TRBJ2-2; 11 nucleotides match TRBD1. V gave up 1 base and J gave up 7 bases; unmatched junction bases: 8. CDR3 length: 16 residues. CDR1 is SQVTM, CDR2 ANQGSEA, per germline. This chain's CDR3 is CSVEGRTGGEDGELFF. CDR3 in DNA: TGCAGCGTTGAAGGAAGGACAGGGGGCGAGGACGGGGAGCTGTTTTTT.

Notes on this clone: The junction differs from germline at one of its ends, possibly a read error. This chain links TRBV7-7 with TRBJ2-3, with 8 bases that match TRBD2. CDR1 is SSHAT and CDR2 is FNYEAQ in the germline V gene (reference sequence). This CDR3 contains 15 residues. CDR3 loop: CASSLSGGSTDTQYF. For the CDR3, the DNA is TGTGCTAGCAGCTTAAGCGGGGGATCCACAGATACGCAGTATTTT.

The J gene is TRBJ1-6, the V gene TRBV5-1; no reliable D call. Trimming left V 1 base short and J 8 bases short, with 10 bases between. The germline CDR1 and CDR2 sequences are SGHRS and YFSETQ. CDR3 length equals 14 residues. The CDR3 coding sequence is TGCGCCAGCAGCTTGCGGGATGGCGATTCACCCCTCCACTTT. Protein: CASSLRDGDSPLHF.

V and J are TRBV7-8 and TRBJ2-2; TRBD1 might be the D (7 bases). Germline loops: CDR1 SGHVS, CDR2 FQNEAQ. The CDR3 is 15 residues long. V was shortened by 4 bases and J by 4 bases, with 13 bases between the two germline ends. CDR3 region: CASSSQGRTTGELFF. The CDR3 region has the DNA TGTGCCAGCAGCTCACAGGGGAGGACCACCGGGGAGCTGTTTTTT.

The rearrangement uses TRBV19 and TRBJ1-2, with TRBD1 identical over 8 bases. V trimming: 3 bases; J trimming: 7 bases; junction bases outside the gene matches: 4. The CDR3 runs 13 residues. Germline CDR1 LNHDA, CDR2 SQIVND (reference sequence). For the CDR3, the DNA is TGTGCCAGTAGTATTATGGACAGGGCTGGCTACACCTTC. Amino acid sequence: CASSIMDRAGYTF.

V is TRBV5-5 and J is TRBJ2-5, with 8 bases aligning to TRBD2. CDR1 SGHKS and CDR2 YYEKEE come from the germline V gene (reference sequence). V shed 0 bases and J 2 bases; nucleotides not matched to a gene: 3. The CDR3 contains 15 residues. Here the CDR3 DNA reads TGTGCCAGCAGCTTGGGGGTAGCGGGGCAAGAGACCCAGTACTTC. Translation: CASSLGVAGQETQYF.

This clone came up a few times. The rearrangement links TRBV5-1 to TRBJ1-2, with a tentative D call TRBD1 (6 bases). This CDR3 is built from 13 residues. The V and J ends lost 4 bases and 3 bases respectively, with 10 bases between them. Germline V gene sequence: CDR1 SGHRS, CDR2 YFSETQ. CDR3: CASSIGQYYGYTF. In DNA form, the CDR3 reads TGCGCCAGCAGCATAGGACAGTACTATGGCTACACCTTC. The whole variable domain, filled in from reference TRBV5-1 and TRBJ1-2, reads KAGVTQTPRYLIKTRGQQVTLSCSPISGHRSVSWYQQTPGQGLQFLFEYFSETQRNKGNFPGRFSGRQFSNSRSEMNVSTLELGDSALYLCASSIGQYYGYTFGSGTRLTVV.

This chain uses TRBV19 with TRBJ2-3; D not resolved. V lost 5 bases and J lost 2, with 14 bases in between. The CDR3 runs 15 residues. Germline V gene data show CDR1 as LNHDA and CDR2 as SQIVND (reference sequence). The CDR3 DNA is TGTGCCAGTAGTCTTGGCCAGAGAAACACAGATACGCAGTATTTT. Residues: CASSLGQRNTDTQYF.

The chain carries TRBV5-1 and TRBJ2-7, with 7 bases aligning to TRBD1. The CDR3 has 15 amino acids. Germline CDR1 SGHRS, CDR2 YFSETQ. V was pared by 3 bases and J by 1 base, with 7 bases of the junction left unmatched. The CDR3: CASSWGQTVSYEQYF. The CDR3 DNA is TGCGCCAGCAGCTGGGGACAGACCGTTTCCTACGAGCAGTACTTC.

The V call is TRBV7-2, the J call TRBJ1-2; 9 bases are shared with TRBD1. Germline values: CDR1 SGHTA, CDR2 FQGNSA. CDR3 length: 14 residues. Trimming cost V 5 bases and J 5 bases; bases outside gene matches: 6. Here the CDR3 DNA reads TGTGCCAGCAGCCGTCCGGGACAGGGATATGGCTACACCTTC. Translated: CASSRPGQGYGYTF.

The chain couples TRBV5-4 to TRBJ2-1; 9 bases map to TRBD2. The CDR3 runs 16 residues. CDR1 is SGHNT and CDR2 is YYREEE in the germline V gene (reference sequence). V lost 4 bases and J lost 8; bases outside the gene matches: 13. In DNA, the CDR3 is TGTGCCAGCAGCAGGAGGGTAGCGGGAGCAGCGCATGAGCAGTTCTTC. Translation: CASSRRVAGAAHEQFF.

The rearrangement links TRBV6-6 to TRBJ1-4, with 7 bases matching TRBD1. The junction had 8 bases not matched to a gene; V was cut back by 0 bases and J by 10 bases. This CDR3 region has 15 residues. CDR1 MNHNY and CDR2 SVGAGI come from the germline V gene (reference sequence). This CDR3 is CASSYSGGDSGKLFF. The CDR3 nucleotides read TGTGCCAGCAGTTACTCTGGAGGGGACAGTGGAAAACTGTTTTTT.